This paragraph covers one T cell receptor (beta chain) sequence. Its specificity is unknown. This record comes from a study of CD8+CD57+ T cells in acquired aplastic anemia. Study observations and caveats: Patients and controls shared twenty-nine CD8+ CDR3 sequences, highly expressed in patients.

CDR3 and TCR beta VDJ profiling relied on a genomic DNA template. From the reads, TCRdb called clonotypes with MiXCR, one entry per CDR3 protein. This sample carries some 170,000 distinct CDR3 sequences, approximately 40% of them seen once, and the ten largest clones take 1.1%. This sequence originates from a human donor in good health. The sequencing input was sorted CD4+, CD8+, or CD8+CD57+ T cells (not recorded which) from PBMCs.

CDR3 sequence: CSVSRTAQETQYF. CDR3 nucleotide sequence: TGCAGCGTCTCCCGGACAGCCCAAGAGACCCAGTACTTC. The chain combines TRBV29-1 with TRBJ2-5; possibly TRBD1 for D (6 bases). Germline V CDR1 and CDR2: SQVTM, ANQGSEA. This CDR3 has 13 amino acids. Trimming shortened V by 6 bases and J by 1 base, and 12 bases separated the two germline ends.